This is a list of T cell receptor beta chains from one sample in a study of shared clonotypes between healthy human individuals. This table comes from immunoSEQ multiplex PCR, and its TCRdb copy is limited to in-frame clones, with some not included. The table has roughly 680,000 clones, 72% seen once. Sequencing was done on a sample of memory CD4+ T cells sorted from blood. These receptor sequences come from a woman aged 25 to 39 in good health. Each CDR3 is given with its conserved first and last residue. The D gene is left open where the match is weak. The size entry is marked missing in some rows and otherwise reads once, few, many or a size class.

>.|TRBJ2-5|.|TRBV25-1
CASSARDSLETQYF
TGTGCCAGCAGTGCCCGGGACTCGCTAGAGACCCAGTACTTC
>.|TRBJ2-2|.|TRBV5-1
CASSWIAAANTGELFF
TGCGCCAGCAGCTGGATAGCGGCTGCGAACACCGGGGAGCTGTTTTTT
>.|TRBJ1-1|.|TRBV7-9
CASSPVGNTEAFF
TGTGCCAGCAGCCCCGTGGGGAACACTGAAGCTTTCTTT
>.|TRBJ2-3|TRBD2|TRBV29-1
CSVGALAGVGGDTQYF
TGCAGCGTTGGGGCTTTAGCGGGAGTGGGTGGTGATACGCAGTATTTT
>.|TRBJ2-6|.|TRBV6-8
CASSYSLPSPGNGANVLTF
TGTGCCAGCAGTTATTCCTTACCTTCGCCTGGCAATGGGGCCAACGTCCTGACTTTC
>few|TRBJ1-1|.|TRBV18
CASSRSMNTEAFF
TGTGCCAGCTCACGGTCGATGAACACTGAAGCTTTCTTT
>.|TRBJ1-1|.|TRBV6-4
CARPRLALSPEAFF
TGTGCCAGGCCCCGTTTGGCCCTCAGCCCTGAAGCTTTCTTT
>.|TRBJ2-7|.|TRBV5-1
CASSLMYQGTLITSSYEQYF
TGCGCCAGCAGCTTGATGTACCAGGGGACTCTCATAACGAGCTCCTACGAGCAGTACTTC
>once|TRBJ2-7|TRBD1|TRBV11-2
CASSPRDVTGANYEQYF
TGTGCCAGCAGCCCCCGAGATGTGACAGGGGCGAACTACGAGCAGTACTTC
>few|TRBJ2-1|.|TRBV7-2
CASNRLGTYNEQFF
TGTGCCAGCAACCGTCTCGGGACGTACAATGAGCAGTTCTTC
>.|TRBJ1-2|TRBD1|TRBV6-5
CASSYSVQGAGGYTF
TGTGCCAGCAGTTACTCGGTACAGGGGGCTGGTGGCTACACCTTC
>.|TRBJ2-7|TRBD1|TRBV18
CASSPGQGVNEQYF
TGTGCCAGCTCACCAGGACAGGGTGTAAACGAGCAGTACTTC
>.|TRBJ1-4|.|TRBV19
CASSTRRTFNEKLFF
TGTGCCAGTAGTACGCGACGGACCTTTAATGAAAAACTGTTTTTT
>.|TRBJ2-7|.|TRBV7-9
CASSLSSLTYEQYF
TGTGCCAGCAGCTTAAGCAGCCTGACCTACGAGCAGTACTTC
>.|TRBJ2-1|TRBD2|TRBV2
CASSEYGLASDEQFF
TGTGCCAGCAGTGAATATGGACTAGCTAGCGATGAGCAGTTCTTC
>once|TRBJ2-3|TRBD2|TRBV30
CAWAPGLATTDTQYF
TGTGCCTGGGCGCCGGGACTAGCGACCACAGATACGCAGTATTTT
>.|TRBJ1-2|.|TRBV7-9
CASSADTRPHGYTF
TGTGCCAGCAGCGCCGACACCCGTCCCCATGGCTACACCTTC
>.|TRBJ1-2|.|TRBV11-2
CASSLGPVLGTHGYTF
TGTGCCAGCAGCTTAGGGCCAGTCCTTGGCACCCATGGCTACACCTTC
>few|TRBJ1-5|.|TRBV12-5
CASALTGNQPQHF
TGTGCTAGTGCTTTGACAGGCAATCAGCCCCAGCATTTT
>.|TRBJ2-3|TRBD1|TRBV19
CASSTRDRGSADTQYF
TGTGCCAGTAGTACCCGGGACAGGGGTTCGGCAGATACGCAGTATTTT
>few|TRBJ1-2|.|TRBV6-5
CASSSLGLRANYGYTF
TGTGCCAGCAGTTCGCTTGGGCTCCGAGCTAACTATGGCTACACCTTC
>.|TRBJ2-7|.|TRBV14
CASSQAGYEQYF
TGTGCCAGCAGCCAAGCGGGCTACGAGCAGTACTTC
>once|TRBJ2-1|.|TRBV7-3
CASSSPGNHEQFF
TGTGCCAGCAGCTCCCCTGGCAACCATGAGCAGTTCTTC
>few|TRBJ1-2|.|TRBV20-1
CSARTGHGYTF
TGCAGTGCTAGGACCGGGCACGGCTACACCTTC
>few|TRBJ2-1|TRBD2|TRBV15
CATSFGLAGVNEQFF
TGTGCCACCAGCTTTGGACTAGCGGGAGTAAATGAGCAGTTCTTC
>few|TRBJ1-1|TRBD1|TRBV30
CAWTNFGTGGAGNTEAFF
TGTGCCTGGACGAATTTCGGGACAGGGGGCGCAGGGAACACTGAAGCTTTCTTT
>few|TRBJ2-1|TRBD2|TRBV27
CASSLATSGRRDEQFF
TGTGCCAGCAGTTTAGCTACTAGCGGGAGACGCGATGAGCAGTTCTTC
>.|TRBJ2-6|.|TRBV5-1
CASSARDFVILSGANVLTF
TGCGCCAGCAGCGCCCGGGACTTCGTAATTTTGTCTGGGGCCAACGTCCTGACTTTC
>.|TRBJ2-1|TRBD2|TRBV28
CASSLGLAGVGEQFF
TGTGCCAGCAGTTTGGGACTAGCGGGAGTTGGTGAGCAGTTCTTC
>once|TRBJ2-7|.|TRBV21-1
CASSKADRYYEQYF
TGTGCCAGCAGCAAAGCAGACCGTTACTACGAGCAGTACTTC
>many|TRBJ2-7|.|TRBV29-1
CSVSPGPYEQYF
TGCAGCGTTTCTCCAGGGCCCTACGAGCAGTACTTC
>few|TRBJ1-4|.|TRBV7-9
CASSLRDIDEKLFF
TGTGCCAGCAGCTTAAGGGACATAGATGAAAAACTGTTTTTT
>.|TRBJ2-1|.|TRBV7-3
CASSVDGRNEQFF
TGTGCCAGCAGTGTTGATGGGCGCAATGAGCAGTTCTTC
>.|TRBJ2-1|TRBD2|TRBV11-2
CASTRLAVYNEQFF
TGTGCCAGCACACGGCTAGCGGTCTACAATGAGCAGTTCTTC
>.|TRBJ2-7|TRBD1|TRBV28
CASTRTGGSYEQYF
TGTGCCAGCACCCGGACAGGGGGCTCCTACGAGCAGTACTTC
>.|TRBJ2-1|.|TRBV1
CTTNLTGTSGRSNEQFF
TGCACCACCAACTTGACCGGGACTAGCGGTAGGTCCAATGAGCAGTTCTTC
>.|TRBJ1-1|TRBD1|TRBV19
CATKTGTMNTEAFF
TGTGCCACCAAGACAGGGACTATGAACACTGAAGCTTTCTTT
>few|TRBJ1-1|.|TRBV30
CAWSGRVDLTEAFF
TGTGCCTGGAGTGGCAGGGTCGATCTCACTGAAGCTTTCTTT
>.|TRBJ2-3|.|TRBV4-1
CASSHPLDTQYF
TGCGCCAGCAGCCACCCTCTGGATACGCAGTATTTT
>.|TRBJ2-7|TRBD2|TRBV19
CASSSSGSAYEQYF
TGTGCCAGTAGTTCGAGCGGGAGCGCTTACGAGCAGTACTTC
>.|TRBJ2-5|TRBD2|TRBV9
CASSVLAGGPRETQYF
TGTGCCAGCAGCGTCCTAGCGGGAGGGCCGAGGGAGACCCAGTACTTC
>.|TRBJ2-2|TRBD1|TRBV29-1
CSVEEHRGTGELFF
TGCAGCGTTGAAGAACACAGGGGAACCGGGGAGCTGTTTTTT
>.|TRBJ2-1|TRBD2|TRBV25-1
CASSGGSSYNEQFF
TGTGCCAGCAGCGGCGGGAGCTCCTACAATGAGCAGTTCTTC
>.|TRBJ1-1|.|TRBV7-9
CASSLDRDTEAFF
TGTGCCAGCAGCTTAGACAGGGACACTGAAGCTTTCTTT
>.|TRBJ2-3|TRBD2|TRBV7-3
CASSPAAGLAGRDTQYF
TGTGCCAGCAGCCCCGCCGCCGGACTAGCGGGCCGAGATACGCAGTATTTT
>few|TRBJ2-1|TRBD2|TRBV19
CASSSVAGGRNEQFF
TGTGCCAGTAGTTCTGTAGCGGGAGGGCGCAATGAGCAGTTCTTC
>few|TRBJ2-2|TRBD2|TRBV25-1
CASRTGGSTGELFF
TGTGCCAGCAGGACGGGGGGTAGCACCGGGGAGCTGTTTTTT
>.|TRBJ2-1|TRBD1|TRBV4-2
CASSLGTGDEQFF
TGTGCCAGCAGCCTAGGGACAGGGGATGAGCAGTTCTTC
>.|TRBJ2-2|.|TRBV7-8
CASSLRQTNANTGELFF
TGTGCCAGCAGCTTACGACAGACCAACGCGAACACCGGGGAGCTGTTTTTT
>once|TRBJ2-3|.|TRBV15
CATSRAGASDTQYF
TGTGCCACCAGCAGAGCGGGAGCTTCGGATACGCAGTATTTT
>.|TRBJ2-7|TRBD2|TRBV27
CASSAAWRENEQYF
TGTGCCAGCAGCGCCGCGTGGCGGGAGAACGAGCAGTACTTC
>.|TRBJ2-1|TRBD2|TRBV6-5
CASSYSGSSYNEQFF
TGTGCCAGCAGTTACAGCGGGAGCTCCTACAATGAGCAGTTCTTC